These 29 T cell receptor beta chains share one sample of origin, sequenced in a study of cytomegalovirus exposure and HLA in healthy donors. It was with 60 Vbeta and 13 Jbeta primers that the PCR ran. Assay used: immunoSEQ multiplex PCR; TCRdb lists only in-frame clones, some missing. The table lists approximately 190,000 clones, approximately 78% of them singletons. The sequenced material came from PBMCs. These receptors all stem from a woman between 18 and 29 years old in good health and CMV-seronegative.

This chain uses TRBV6-5 with TRBJ2-7, with TRBD2 matching 11 bases. Per germline, CDR1 MNHEY and CDR2 SVGAGI. Trimming removed 6 bases from V and 3 bases from J; junction bases left unmatched: 7. This CDR3 contains 15 residues. The CDR3 is CASSPWTSGRYEQYF. In DNA form, the CDR3 reads TGTGCCAGCAGCCCCTGGACTAGCGGGCGCTACGAGCAGTACTTC.

The CDR3 is CSVTTGGLETQYF. CDR3 DNA sequence: TGCAGCGTAACGACAGGGGGCTTAGAGACCCAGTACTTC. This sequence joins TRBV29-1 and TRBJ2-5, with 10 bases identical to TRBD1. The V gene end was trimmed by 6 bases and the J gene end by 4 bases; junction bases not matched to a gene: 5. CDR1 SQVTM and CDR2 ANQGSEA come from the germline V gene. The CDR3 contains 13 residues.

The chain employs TRBV5-6 and TRBJ2-7, with 12 bases identical to TRBD2. In germline, CDR1 is SGHDT, CDR2 YYEEEE. The CDR3 is made up of 16 amino acids. Trimming at V came to 8 bases and at J to 3 bases, leaving 12 bases not matched to a gene. The CDR3 region is CASLGLAGHSRYEQYF. For the CDR3, the DNA is TGTGCCAGTCTAGGACTAGCGGGACATTCTCGCTACGAGCAGTACTTC.

This rearrangement joins TRBV6-5 to TRBJ1-1; TRBD1 is a possible D gene (6 bases). V lost 2 bases to trimming and J lost 2 bases, with 12 bases between them. CDR3 length: 15 residues. Germline values: CDR1 MNHEY, CDR2 SVGAGI. DNA for the CDR3: TGTGCCAGCAGTTACCGACAGGACAGAAACACTGAAGCTTTCTTT. Translated, it gives CASSYRQDRNTEAFF.

This chain uses TRBV29-1 with TRBJ2-3, with D possibly matching TRBD1 (5 bases). V shed 0 bases and J shed 4 bases, with 14 bases lying between them. Germline V gene lookup returns CDR1 SQVTM and CDR2 ANQGSEA. The CDR3 has 15 amino acids. The DNA of the CDR3 is TGCAGCGTTGAAGATCCAGGGCAGGGTGCAGATACGCAGTATTTT. Translating it yields CSVEDPGQGADTQYF.

This clone is a singleton in its sample. The CDR3 nucleotides are TGTGCCAGCAGCCAACGGACTAGCGGCCGGGATACGCAGTATTTT. It encodes CASSQRTSGRDTQYF. The rearrangement uses TRBV4-2 and TRBJ2-3; TRBD2 aligns across 10 bases. Per germline, CDR1 LGHNA and CDR2 YNFKEQ. V gave up 2 bases and J gave up 6 bases; unmatched junction bases: 5. The length of the CDR3 is 15 residues.

The chain employs TRBV11-1 and TRBJ2-4; TRBD1 might be the D (5 bases). The CDR3 is 17 amino acids. V lost 5 bases and J 0 bases, leaving 17 bases between the germline ends. Germline lookup yields CDR1 SGHAT and CDR2 FQDESV (reference sequence). DNA for the CDR3: TGTGCCAGCAGCCTATCCGATCCGACAGTAGCCAAAAACATTCAGTACTTC. This codes for CASSLSDPTVAKNIQYF.

The chain joins TRBV5-1 to TRBJ2-3; D is possibly TRBD1 (5 bases). This CDR3 has 15 residues. Trimming pared 1 base from V and 4 bases from J, leaving 13 bases between. Germline-derived CDR1 and CDR2 are SGHRS and YFSETQ. In nucleotides, the CDR3 is TGCGCCAGCAGCTTGTCTTTCCAAGGGGCAGATACGCAGTATTTT. It translates to CASSLSFQGADTQYF. The variable domain in full, with the rest retrieved from reference TRBV5-1 and TRBJ2-3, is KAGVTQTPRYLIKTRGQQVTLSCSPISGHRSVSWYQQTPGQGLQFLFEYFSETQRNKGNFPGRFSGRQFSNSRSEMNVSTLELGDSALYLCASSLSFQGADTQYFGPGTRLTVL.

The gene calls are TRBV14 and TRBJ2-7; 9 bases match TRBD1. V dropped 0 bases and J dropped 4; count of bases not matched to a gene: 4. The CDR3 covers 15 residues. The germline V gene encodes CDR1 SGHDN and CDR2 FVKESK. The CDR3 here is CASSQEKQGAYEQYF. CDR3 bases: TGTGCCAGCAGCCAAGAAAAACAGGGGGCTTACGAGCAGTACTTC.

The chain links TRBV14 to TRBJ2-7; 9 nucleotides match TRBD2. The J segment lost 6 bases and the V segment lost 4 bases, leaving 7 bases of the junction unmatched. Per the germline V gene, CDR1 is SGHDN and CDR2 is FVKESK. The CDR3 consists of 14 residues. The CDR3 DNA reads as TGTGCCAGCAGCCTAGCGGGAGCCGCCGGCGAGCAGTACTTC. Its protein is CASSLAGAAGEQYF.

This chain uses TRBV2 with TRBJ2-2; D may be TRBD1 (6 bases). CDR1 SNHLY and CDR2 FYNNEI come from the germline V gene. The CDR3 sequence is 13 residues long. For the CDR3, the DNA is TGTGCAAGACAGGTATTGAACACCGGGGAGCTGTTTTTT. Translating it yields CARQVLNTGELFF.

V gene TRBV27 combines with J gene TRBJ1-1; D gene uncertain. The CDR3 loop spans 14 amino acids. Looked up from germline, CDR1 is MNHEY and CDR2 is SMNVEV (reference sequence). Trimming removed 2 bases at V and 1 base at J, with 8 bases between. The CDR3 DNA is TGTGCCAGCAGTTTAACCCCAGAGAACACTGAAGCTTTCTTT. Amino acid sequence: CASSLTPENTEAFF.

This chain joins TRBV6-1 and TRBJ1-6; D not resolved. Between the trimmed V and J ends, which lost 1 base and 0 bases, there was a span of 13 bases. The CDR3 runs to 18 residues. CDR1 is MNHNS and CDR2 is SASEGT in the germline V gene. The CDR3 protein is CASSEVSGSVSYNSPLHF. The CDR3 nucleotides are TGTGCCAGCAGTGAAGTTTCAGGATCTGTCTCCTATAATTCACCCCTCCACTTT.

This clone was seen more than once but under ten times. The V gene is TRBV10-3, the J gene TRBJ1-1; 7 bases agree with TRBD1. Trimming at V came to 10 bases and at J to 0 bases, leaving 8 bases not matched to a gene. Germline CDR1 reads ENHRY; CDR2 reads SYGVKD. The CDR3 consists of 14 residues. In DNA, the CDR3 is TGTGCCACAGGAGGAGGGGGCTTGAACACTGAAGCTTTCTTT. Protein: CATGGGGLNTEAFF.

The DNA for the CDR3 is TGTGCCAGCAGCCGGACTAGGGCATACACAGATACGCAGTATTTT. It specifies CASSRTRAYTDTQYF. The chain is built from TRBV14 and TRBJ2-3, with TRBD2 identical over 7 bases. Germline V gene lookup returns CDR1 SGHDN and CDR2 FVKESK. The CDR3 has 15 residues. V lost 4 bases and J lost 2; bases outside the gene matches: 6.

This chain links TRBV6-5 with TRBJ1-3, with a weak D call TRBD1 (6 bases). Per germline, CDR1 MNHEY and CDR2 SVGAGI. CDR3 size: 15 residues. V lost 6 bases and J lost 0, with 12 bases in between. The CDR3 loop is CASRLDSSSGNTIYF. DNA for the CDR3: TGTGCCAGCAGACTGGACAGCAGCTCTGGAAACACCATATATTTT.

The gene calls are TRBV19 and TRBJ1-2, with D uncertain. This CDR3 region has 13 residues. The V and J ends lost 6 bases and 1 base respectively, with 9 bases between them. Germline CDR1 and CDR2: LNHDA and SQIVND (reference sequence). DNA of the CDR3: TGTGCCAGTAGGGAACAGAATAACTATGGCTACACCTTC. It yields the protein CASREQNNYGYTF.

This clone was picked up one time. The chain employs TRBV27 and TRBJ2-7; 12 bases line up with TRBD2. The germline V gene encodes CDR1 MNHEY and CDR2 SMNVEV (reference sequence). V shed 0 bases and J 3 bases; nucleotides not matched to a gene: 0. The CDR3 contains 15 residues. The CDR3 is CASSLSLAGGYEQYF. The CDR3 DNA sequence: TGTGCCAGCAGTTTATCACTAGCGGGAGGCTACGAGCAGTACTTC.

The V call is TRBV4-1, the J call TRBJ1-2; unclear D gene. The CDR3 contains 13 residues. Trimming removed 0 bases at V and 4 bases at J, with 6 bases between. The germline gives CDR1 MGHRA, CDR2 YSYEKL. The CDR3 here is CASSQEYLYGYTF. CDR3 DNA: TGCGCCAGCAGCCAAGAATATCTCTATGGCTACACCTTC.

The rearrangement links TRBV5-6 to TRBJ1-5; 9 bases map to TRBD1. The germline gives CDR1 SGHDT, CDR2 YYEEEE. The CDR3 length is 15 residues. With V trimmed by 3 bases and J by 6 bases, 7 bases remained unmatched. CDR3 residues: CASSSWDRAIQPQHF. The CDR3 bases are TGTGCCAGCAGCTCTTGGGACAGGGCGATTCAGCCCCAGCATTTT.

V and J are TRBV6-4 and TRBJ1-5, with D possibly matching TRBD1 (5 bases). CDR3 size: 17 residues. V lost 6 bases to trimming and J lost 4 bases, with 22 bases between them. Germline V lookup: CDR1 MRHNA, CDR2 SNTAGT. The CDR3 sequence is CASSIFTGYVSNQPQHF. DNA of the CDR3: TGTGCCAGCAGCATATTTACAGGTTATGTCAGTAATCAGCCCCAGCATTTT.

This clone was found a few times. The chain recombines TRBV5-1 with TRBJ2-7; TRBD2 aligns across 9 bases. This CDR3 has 13 amino acids. Germline V lookup: CDR1 SGHRS, CDR2 YFSETQ. With V trimmed by 0 bases and J by 7 bases, 2 bases remained unmatched. The DNA for the CDR3 is TGCGCCAGCAGCTTGGTAACTAGCGGGGAGCAGTACTTC. Translation: CASSLVTSGEQYF. The full variable domain, completed using reference TRBV5-1 and TRBJ2-7, is KAGVTQTPRYLIKTRGQQVTLSCSPISGHRSVSWYQQTPGQGLQFLFEYFSETQRNKGNFPGRFSGRQFSNSRSEMNVSTLELGDSALYLCASSLVTSGEQYFGPGTRLTVT.

The chain joins TRBV28 to TRBJ1-4; 10 bases are shared with TRBD1. CDR3 length: 14 amino acids. V shed 8 bases, J shed 7 bases, and the junction held 7 bases outside the gene matches. CDR1 is MDHEN and CDR2 is SYDVKM in the germline V gene. The CDR3: CASGGQGDGEKLFF. The CDR3 coding sequence is TGTGCCAGCGGCGGACAGGGGGACGGTGAAAAACTGTTTTTT.

The V call is TRBV5-6, the J call TRBJ1-5; the D gene is possibly TRBD1 (6 bases). From germline, CDR1 is SGHDT and CDR2 YYEEEE. V lost 1 base and J 3 bases, leaving 8 bases between the germline ends. The CDR3 is made up of 14 amino acids. CDR3 in amino acids: CASSLTGHNQPQHF. In DNA, the CDR3 is TGTGCCAGCAGCTTGACAGGGCACAATCAGCCCCAGCATTTT.

This chain connects TRBV5-1 to TRBJ1-5; 9 bases agree with TRBD1. CDR1 and CDR2 from the germline V gene are SGHRS and YFSETQ. The length of the CDR3 is 15 residues. The V segment lost 4 bases and the J segment 3 bases; nucleotides outside the gene matches: 5. The CDR3 reads CASSKGQGANQPQHF. The CDR3 DNA follows: TGCGCCAGCAGCAAGGGACAGGGTGCCAATCAGCCCCAGCATTTT.

The rearrangement joins TRBV2 to TRBJ2-3; D is uncertain. Germline CDR1 and CDR2: SNHLY and FYNNEI. Trimming pared 5 bases from V and 3 bases from J, leaving 3 bases between. The CDR3 loop spans 11 amino acids. CDR3 nucleotides: TGTGCCAGCAGTCAGACAGATACGCAGTATTTT. Translated, it gives CASSQTDTQYF.

V gene TRBV29-1 combines with J gene TRBJ2-1; TRBD2 is a possible D gene (6 bases). The V and J ends lost 0 bases and 4 bases respectively, with 7 bases between them. The length of the CDR3 is 13 residues. The V gene's germline CDR1 is SQVTM and CDR2 ANQGSEA. CDR3 residues: CSVEEGTYNEQFF. CDR3 sequence (DNA): TGCAGCGTTGAAGAAGGGACTTACAATGAGCAGTTCTTC.

This clone was recorded a few times. The rearrangement links TRBV13 to TRBJ2-5; TRBD2 matches 7 bases. Germline V gene lookup returns CDR1 PRHDT and CDR2 FYEKMQ (reference sequence). Trimming cost V 2 bases and J 4 bases; bases outside gene matches: 1. The CDR3 has 13 residues. The CDR3 loop is CASSLSGVETQYF. CDR3 DNA: TGTGCCAGCAGCTTAAGCGGGGTAGAGACCCAGTACTTC. The full variable domain, in which reference TRBV13 and TRBJ2-5 provide the parts outside the CDR3, is AAGVIQSPRHLIKEKRETATLKCYPIPRHDTVYWYQQGPGQDPQFLISFYEKMQSDKGSIPDRFSAQQFSDYHSELNMSSLELGDSALYFCASSLSGVETQYFGPGTRLLVL.

The chain carries TRBV10-3 and TRBJ2-1; maybe TRBD2 (5 bases). Germline values: CDR1 ENHRY, CDR2 SYGVKD. V lost 2 bases, J lost 10 bases, and 18 bases lay in between. This CDR3 has 15 amino acids. The CDR3 bases are TGTGCCATCAGTGAGCCGGGTGTCGGGGTGAGAGAGCAGTTCTTC. Residues: CAISEPGVGVREQFF.